Below, 27 T cell receptor beta chains from the same sample are listed, as sequenced in a study of T cells in tumors after PD-1 blockade. Profiling relied on immunoSEQ multiplex PCR, and the TCRdb table lists in-frame clones only, not all of them. Seen here are roughly 59,000 clones, roughly 75% observed once, and the top ten hold 10% to 15%. Sequencing was performed on PBMCs, taken before anti-PD-1 treatment. Source of these receptors: a human donor with basal cell carcinoma.

This sequence joins TRBV18 and TRBJ2-3; TRBD1 might be the D (6 bases). V was shortened by 1 base and J by 0 bases, with 8 bases between the two germline ends. The CDR3 loop spans 15 amino acids. Germline lookup yields CDR1 KGHSH and CDR2 LQKENI. The DNA for the CDR3 is TGTGCCAGCTCACCACGGGACACTAGCACAGATACGCAGTATTTT. The encoded protein is CASSPRDTSTDTQYF.

V usage is TRBV18 and J usage is TRBJ2-7; D gene ambiguous. Germline CDR1 and CDR2: KGHSH and LQKENI. V was shortened by 3 bases and J by 2 bases, with 17 bases between the two germline ends. This CDR3 has 16 residues. CDR3 sequence: CASSPELRHRAYEQYF. The CDR3 coding sequence is TGTGCCAGCTCACCCGAACTGCGACACCGAGCCTACGAGCAGTACTTC.

The J gene is TRBJ1-4, the V gene TRBV6-6, with 8 bases lining up with TRBD1. The V segment lost 11 bases and the J segment 8 bases; nucleotides outside the gene matches: 7. The CDR3 runs 12 residues. Germline CDR1 is MNHNY and CDR2 is SVGAGI (reference sequence). The CDR3 loop is CAGRTGREKLFF. The DNA for the CDR3 is TGTGCCGGACGGACAGGGAGGGAAAAACTGTTTTTT.

This rearrangement joins TRBV19 to TRBJ2-7; 9 positions match TRBD1. The CDR3 extends over 14 amino acids. Looked up from germline, CDR1 is LNHDA and CDR2 is SQIVND (reference sequence). Losses at the gene ends were 5 bases for V and 1 base for J; bases not matched to a gene: 3. The CDR3 sequence is CASSPTGGSYEQYF. CDR3 sequence (DNA): TGTGCCAGTAGTCCGACAGGGGGATCCTACGAGCAGTACTTC.

V usage is TRBV18 and J usage is TRBJ1-1; no reliable D call. The germline V and J ends were trimmed by 4 bases and 0 bases, with 3 bases remaining between them. This CDR3 is 12 amino acids long. In germline, CDR1 is KGHSH, CDR2 LQKENI. The CDR3 loop is CASSRMNTEAFF. CDR3 bases: TGTGCCAGCTCACGAATGAACACTGAAGCTTTCTTT. The variable domain in full, with the rest retrieved from reference TRBV18 and TRBJ1-1, is NAGVMQNPRHLVRRRGQEARLRCSPMKGHSHVYWYRQLPEEGLKFMVYLQKENIIDESGMPKERFSAEFPKEGPSILRIQQVVRGDSAAYFCASSRMNTEAFFGQGTRLTVV.

The gene calls are TRBV3-1 (or the pseudogene TRBV3-2) and TRBJ2-1, with D possibly TRBD2 on 6 matching bases. The CDR3 is 14 amino acids. Germline V gene lookup returns CDR1 LGHDT and CDR2 YNNKEL (reference sequence). Deletions cut 1 base from V and 6 bases from J, with 10 bases between. The CDR3 is CASSQGGVGNEQFF. CDR3 nucleotide sequence: TGTGCCAGCAGCCAAGGGGGGGTGGGCAATGAGCAGTTCTTC.

CDR3 in amino acids: CASSPRDSYNEQFF. The DNA for the CDR3 is TGCGCCAGCAGCCCTCGCGACTCCTACAATGAGCAGTTCTTC. V gene TRBV4-1 combines with J gene TRBJ2-1; D is uncertain. V shed 4 bases and J shed 0 bases, with 7 bases lying between them. From germline, CDR1 is MGHRA and CDR2 YSYEKL. This CDR3 has 14 residues.

The chain links TRBV3-1 (or the pseudogene TRBV3-2) to TRBJ1-1; D is unclear. Germline V gene sequence: CDR1 LGHDT, CDR2 YNNKEL (reference sequence). This CDR3 is 14 amino acids long. The ends were cut back, 3 bases at V and 1 base at J, with 9 bases in the middle. DNA of the CDR3: TGTGCCAGCAGCCATTACGGAGCGAACACTGAAGCTTTCTTT. Translating it yields CASSHYGANTEAFF.

This clone was seen a single time. The genes are TRBV6-5 and TRBJ1-1; D may be TRBD1 (5 bases). Germline assignment: CDR1 MNHEY and CDR2 SVGAGI. V was clipped by 0 bases and J by 5 bases, with 10 bases between them. The CDR3 spans 14 residues. The CDR3 here is CASSYSGVETEAFF. In DNA, the CDR3 is TGTGCCAGCAGTTACTCGGGGGTCGAGACTGAAGCTTTCTTT.

Points on this clone: Other DNA sequences of this sample code for an identical CDR3. V gene TRBV9 combines with J gene TRBJ2-3; D is possibly TRBD1 (6 bases). Trimming took 4 bases from V and 2 from J, leaving 11 bases between them. The CDR3 sequence is 14 residues long. Germline V gives CDR1 SGDLS, CDR2 YYNGEE. The CDR3 loop is CASSRDNPTDTQYF. As DNA, the CDR3 is TGTGCCAGCAGCCGGGACAACCCCACAGATACGCAGTATTTT.

This chain joins TRBV4-1 and TRBJ2-7; D is perhaps TRBD1 or TRBD2 (5 bases each). The V end was cut by 1 base, the J end by 2 bases, with 9 bases between. Germline V lookup: CDR1 MGHRA, CDR2 YSYEKL. This CDR3 is built from 14 residues. Written as DNA, the CDR3 is TGCGCCAGCAGCCAAGTGGGGGTCCCCTACGAGCAGTACTTC. It specifies CASSQVGVPYEQYF.

The genes are TRBV4-1 and TRBJ1-1; 7 bases match TRBD1. CDR3 size: 15 residues. J gave up 10 bases and V 4 bases, and 15 bases lay outside the gene matches. The germline gives CDR1 MGHRA, CDR2 YSYEKL. The CDR3 sequence: CASSPPQTGKDVAFF. In DNA, the CDR3 is TGCGCCAGCAGCCCCCCCCAGACAGGGAAGGATGTAGCTTTCTTT.

The rearrangement joins TRBV6-1 to TRBJ1-6; possibly TRBD1 for D (6 bases). CDR1 and CDR2 from the germline V gene are MNHNS and SASEGT. The V end lost 0 bases, the J end lost 7 bases, and 13 bases lay between the germline ends. There are 16 residues in the CDR3. The CDR3 spells CASSEALQGSNSPLHF. For the CDR3, the DNA is TGTGCCAGCAGTGAAGCGCTTCAGGGGTCAAATTCACCCCTCCACTTT.

The rearrangement links TRBV6-1 to TRBJ2-1; the D is unclear. CDR3 size: 16 residues. V was trimmed by 4 bases and J by 3 bases, leaving 16 bases between them. The V gene's germline CDR1 is MNHNS and CDR2 SASEGT. The CDR3 is CASSAASGHLYNEQFF. CDR3 in DNA: TGTGCCAGCAGTGCCGCTTCCGGGCACCTCTACAATGAGCAGTTCTTC.

This clone was recorded only once. As DNA, the CDR3 is TGTGCCAGCTCGTACCAAGATACGCAGTATTTT. It specifies CASSYQDTQYF. V gene TRBV18 combines with J gene TRBJ2-3; D remains unclear. V dropped 6 bases and J dropped 5 bases, with 6 bases sitting between them. Germline CDR1 KGHSH, CDR2 LQKENI. The CDR3 has 11 amino acids.

For this clone: This specimen includes other DNA sequences encoding the same CDR3. DNA of the CDR3: TGTGCCAGCAGCGTAGGGCAGAACTCCTACAATGAGCAGTTCTTC. It yields the protein CASSVGQNSYNEQFF. V usage is TRBV9 and J usage is TRBJ2-1; D gene ambiguous. Per the germline V gene, CDR1 is SGDLS and CDR2 is YYNGEE. The germline V and J ends were trimmed by 0 bases and 0 bases, with 7 bases remaining between them. The CDR3 loop spans 15 amino acids.

The chain recombines TRBV6-6 with TRBJ1-6, with 8 bases identical to TRBD1. After removal of 5 bases from V and 7 bases from J, the junction contained 7 bases not matched to a gene. Germline-derived CDR1 and CDR2 are MNHNY and SVGAGI (reference sequence). The CDR3 is 15 residues long. As DNA, the CDR3 is TGTGCCAGCAGTGAGGGACAGGAGGTAAATTCACCCCTCCACTTT. Translation: CASSEGQEVNSPLHF.

This chain uses TRBV4-1 with TRBJ2-7, with D perhaps TRBD2 (6 bases). The CDR3 runs 13 residues. V lost 4 bases and J 2 bases, leaving 9 bases between the germline ends. Germline CDR1 reads MGHRA; CDR2 reads YSYEKL. CDR3 region: CASSPGGTYEQYF. CDR3 bases: TGCGCCAGCAGCCCCGGGGGTACCTACGAGCAGTACTTC.

This chain connects TRBV3-1 (or the pseudogene TRBV3-2) to TRBJ2-7; 14 bases fit TRBD2. V was pared by 1 base and J by 1 base, with 0 bases of the junction left unmatched. CDR1 is LGHDT and CDR2 is YNNKEL in the germline V gene (reference sequence). This CDR3 has 16 residues. CDR3 residues: CASSQGTSGGSYEQYF. The CDR3 DNA reads TGTGCCAGCAGCCAAGGGACTAGCGGGGGGTCCTACGAGCAGTACTTC.

This chain joins TRBV6-6 and TRBJ1-5, with D perhaps matching TRBD1 (5 bases). Trimming took 3 bases from V and 7 from J, leaving 13 bases between them. Germline assignment: CDR1 MNHNY and CDR2 SVGAGI (reference sequence). The CDR3 is 14 amino acids. The CDR3 sequence is CASSYPRVGQPQHF. CDR3 in DNA: TGTGCCAGCAGTTATCCCAGGGTCGGGCAGCCCCAGCATTTT.

The chain employs TRBV7-9 and TRBJ1-2; possible D gene TRBD1, 6 bases. Germline loops: CDR1 SEHNR, CDR2 FQNEAQ (reference sequence). Trimming cost V 5 bases and J 5 bases, with 18 bases left between them. CDR3 size: 15 residues. The DNA for the CDR3 is TGTGCCAGCAGCCAACAGGGACTTTCTCGGTATGGCTACACCTTC. Translation: CASSQQGLSRYGYTF.

DNA for the CDR3: TGTGCCAGCAGTGAAGCGCGTGACCTCCGATCGGGCGAAAAACTGTTTTTT. Its translation: CASSEARDLRSGEKLFF. The gene calls are TRBV2 and TRBJ1-4; the D is unclear. The germline CDR1 and CDR2 sequences are SNHLY and FYNNEI. V shed 0 bases and J shed 8 bases, with 19 bases lying between them. The CDR3 contains 17 residues.

In this sample, this clone turned up once. V gene TRBV15 combines with J gene TRBJ1-2, with TRBD1 as a possible D gene (6 bases). Trimming pared 8 bases from V and 2 bases from J, leaving 18 bases between. The CDR3 consists of 15 residues. Germline CDR1 and CDR2: LNHNV and YYDKDF (reference sequence). The CDR3 DNA reads TGTGCCACCCGCGGGGGGGCAGGGTTAAACTATGGCTACACCTTC. As protein: CATRGGAGLNYGYTF. Using reference TRBV15 and TRBJ1-2 for the parts outside the CDR3, the full variable domain is DAMVIQNPRYQVTQFGKPVTLSCSQTLNHNVMYWYQQKSSQAPKLLFHYYDKDFNNEADTPDNFQSRRPNTSFCFLDIRSPGLGDTAMYLCATRGGAGLNYGYTFGSGTRLTVV.

This chain uses TRBV5-5 with TRBJ1-6, with D perhaps matching TRBD1 (5 bases). The CDR3 consists of 18 residues. Germline assignment: CDR1 SGHKS and CDR2 YYEKEE (reference sequence). V lost 3 bases and J lost 6, with 22 bases in between. The CDR3, as DNA: TGTGCCAGCAGCTCGGAATCCGGGACGGCCCAAATTAATTCACCCCTCCACTTT. Translating gives CASSSESGTAQINSPLHF.

The rearrangement joins TRBV6-5 to TRBJ1-5; possibly TRBD1 for D (6 bases). There are 16 residues in the CDR3. V dropped 0 bases and J dropped 7 bases, with 16 bases sitting between them. Germline values: CDR1 MNHEY, CDR2 SVGAGI. CDR3 region: CASSYSIPQGRQPQHF. As DNA, the CDR3 is TGTGCCAGCAGTTACTCGATACCGCAGGGGAGGCAGCCCCAGCATTTT.

This clone has just a few counts. The gene calls are TRBV19 and TRBJ1-4; the D is unclear. The CDR3 totals 15 residues. V was shortened by 4 bases and J by 0 bases, with 9 bases between the two germline ends. Germline V gives CDR1 LNHDA, CDR2 SQIVND (reference sequence). CDR3 bases: TGTGCCAGTAGTACCGGCGGCGCAACTAATGAAAAACTGTTTTTT. Residues: CASSTGGATNEKLFF.

The chain combines TRBV5-1 with TRBJ2-3; 7 bases match TRBD2. This CDR3 comprises 15 residues. Trimming took 0 bases from V and 6 from J; bases not matched to a gene: 7. Germline V CDR1 and CDR2: SGHRS, YFSETQ. The CDR3 here is CASSLVMDGRDTQYF. The CDR3 DNA sequence: TGCGCCAGCAGCTTGGTTATGGACGGGAGGGATACGCAGTATTTT.